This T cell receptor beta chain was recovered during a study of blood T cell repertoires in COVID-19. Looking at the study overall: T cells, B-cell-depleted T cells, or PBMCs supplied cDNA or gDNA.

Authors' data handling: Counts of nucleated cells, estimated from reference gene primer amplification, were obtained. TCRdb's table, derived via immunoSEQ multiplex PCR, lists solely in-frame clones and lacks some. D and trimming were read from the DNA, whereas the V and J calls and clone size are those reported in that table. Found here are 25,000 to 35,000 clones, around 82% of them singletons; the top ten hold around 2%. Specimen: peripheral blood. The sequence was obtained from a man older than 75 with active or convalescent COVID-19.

The CDR3 nucleotides read TGTGCCAGCAGTTCTGGACAGGGGGCCGTCACTGAAGCTTTCTTT. Translated: CASSSGQGAVTEAFF. This sequence joins TRBV11-3 and TRBJ1-1; 11 bases line up with TRBD1. The V and J ends lost 6 bases and 4 bases, in that order; junction bases with no gene match: 7. The CDR3 runs 15 residues. Germline V gene data show CDR1 as SGHNT and CDR2 as YENEEA.